Listed below are T cell receptor beta chains from one sample, sequenced in a study of blood T cell repertoires in COVID-19. Generated by immunoSEQ multiplex PCR, the TCRdb table keeps only in-frame clones and is missing some. The table shows around 320,000 clones, with roughly 85% occurring only once. Material: peripheral blood. These receptors were collected from a human donor in a cohort sampled during active COVID-19. Each CDR3 is given with its conserved first and last residue. The order of the fields is clone size, V gene, J gene, D gene, CDR3 protein, CDR3 DNA. The D gene is left open where the match is weak. Clone sizes are given selectively: once, few, many, or a class where the clone is expanded.

>few|TRBV5-8|TRBJ1-3|.
CASSLRGRGNTIYF
TGTGCCAGCAGCTTGCGGGGTCGGGGAAACACCATATATTTT
>once|TRBV6-5|TRBJ1-1|TRBD1
CATSGGWNTEAFF
TGTGCCACTTCAGGGGGCTGGAACACTGAAGCTTTCTTT
>.|TRBV9|TRBJ2-1|.
CASSPQIEGNEQFF
TGTGCCAGCAGCCCCCAGATCGAGGGTAATGAGCAGTTCTTC
>.|TRBV29-1|TRBJ2-7|.
CSVDQGTPLEQYF
TGCAGCGTTGACCAGGGGACCCCCCTGGAGCAGTACTTC
>.|TRBV4-2|TRBJ2-7|TRBD2
CASSRGGDHYEQYF
TGTGCCAGCAGCCGCGGGGGGGACCACTACGAGCAGTACTTC
>.|TRBV5-1|TRBJ2-5|.
CASSLGGLGETQYF
TGCGCCAGCAGCTTGGGCGGCCTCGGGGAGACCCAGTACTTC
>.|TRBV12-5|TRBJ1-2|.
CASGTARGNGYTF
TGTGCTAGTGGTACAGCGCGGGGGAATGGCTACACCTTC
>.|TRBV6-2/TRBV6-3|TRBJ2-7|TRBD2
CASSRGGATYEQYF
TGTGCCAGCAGTCGCGGGGGGGCCACCTACGAGCAGTACTTC
>.|TRBV28|TRBJ1-1|.
CASSLSGGEIRRAFF
TGTGCCAGCAGTTTATCCGGAGGCGAAATCAGAAGGGCTTTCTTT
>.|TRBV18|TRBJ1-2|TRBD1
CASSHRAGQENGYTF
TGTGCCAGCTCACACAGAGCCGGACAGGAAAATGGCTACACCTTC
>.|TRBV19|TRBJ2-4|.
CASSIKEVGKNIQYF
TGTGCCAGTAGTATAAAAGAGGTGGGCAAAAACATTCAGTACTTC
>.|TRBV5-5|TRBJ1-1|TRBD1
CASSHDRRQGESSEAFF
TGTGCCAGCAGCCATGACCGGCGACAGGGGGAGTCTTCTGAAGCTTTCTTT
>.|TRBV10-3|TRBJ2-5|.
CAISEGGETQYF
TGTGCCATCAGTGAGGGGGGGGAGACCCAGTACTTC
>.|TRBV21-1|TRBJ1-2|.
CASIRTGVGGYTF
TGTGCCAGCATCCGCACAGGGGTAGGTGGCTACACCTTC
>once|TRBV6-5|TRBJ1-2|TRBD1
CASRTTGTGDYGYTF
TGTGCCAGCAGGACCACCGGGACAGGGGACTATGGCTACACCTTC
>.|TRBV6-6|TRBJ2-3|TRBD2
CASTASGGEDTQYF
TGTGCCAGCACGGCTAGCGGGGGGGAAGATACGCAGTATTTT
>.|TRBV3-1/TRBV3-2|TRBJ1-2|TRBD1
CASSQGQGTGYTF
TGTGCCAGCAGCCAGGGACAGGGTACTGGCTACACCTTC
>few|TRBV19|TRBJ1-5|.
CASSIPQGTGDQPQHF
TGTGCCAGTAGTATACCCCAGGGGACGGGCGATCAGCCCCAGCATTTT
>.|TRBV19|TRBJ1-2|.
CASSRGVSPSYYGYTF
TGTGCCAGTAGTAGAGGTGTATCTCCTTCTTACTATGGCTACACCTTC
>once|TRBV4-2|TRBJ2-2|.
CASSQGQNTGELFF
TGTGCCAGCAGCCAGGGACAGAACACCGGGGAGCTGTTTTTT
>.|TRBV28|TRBJ2-3|TRBD2
CASSLVKRGPTDTQYF
TGTGCCAGCAGCCTTGTAAAGCGGGGCCCCACAGATACGCAGTATTTT
>.|TRBV19|TRBJ2-7|TRBD1
CASSIVTGNSYEQYF
TGTGCCAGTAGTATAGTGACAGGGAACTCCTACGAGCAGTACTTC
>.|TRBV5-1|TRBJ1-2|TRBD1
CASSSGQGNNYGYTF
TGCGCCAGCAGCTCTGGACAGGGTAATAACTATGGCTACACCTTC
>.|TRBV4-1|TRBJ1-5|.
CASSQGAGNQPQHF
TGCGCCAGCAGCCAAGGCGCAGGGAATCAGCCCCAGCATTTT
>few|TRBV19|TRBJ2-5|TRBD1
CASQGAQETQYF
TGTGCCAGCCAGGGGGCTCAAGAGACCCAGTACTTC
>.|TRBV15|TRBJ2-3|.
CATRRGGGGDTQYF
TGTGCCACCAGGAGAGGGGGGGGAGGGGATACGCAGTATTTT
>.|TRBV3-1/TRBV3-2|TRBJ2-5|.
CASTRSVGGQAQYF
TGTGCCAGCACCCGTTCCGTGGGGGGGCAGGCCCAGTACTTC
>.|TRBV10-3|TRBJ1-6|.
CAISGTESNSPLHF
TGTGCCATCAGTGGGACAGAATCAAATTCACCCCTCCACTTT
>.|TRBV5-1|TRBJ1-6|.
CASSLQFNSPLHF
TGCGCCAGCAGCTTGCAGTTTAATTCACCCCTCCACTTT
>.|TRBV7-9|TRBJ1-2|.
CASSLGSSGGYTF
TGTGCCAGCAGCTTAGGCTCGTCGGGTGGCTACACCTTC
>once|TRBV2|TRBJ1-2|.
CASSDRGAGYGYTF
TGTGCCAGCAGTGACAGGGGTGCGGGCTATGGCTACACCTTC
>.|TRBV19|TRBJ1-2|.
CASREAGKANYGYTF
TGTGCCAGTCGAGAGGCGGGAAAAGCTAACTATGGCTACACCTTC
>.|TRBV3-1/TRBV3-2|TRBJ2-2|TRBD2
CASSRTSGDTGELFF
TGTGCCAGCAGCCGGACTAGCGGGGACACCGGGGAGCTGTTTTTT
>.|TRBV28|TRBJ2-7|.
CASSLGGARVYEQYF
TGTGCCAGCAGCCTTGGGGGGGCGCGGGTCTACGAGCAGTACTTC
>.|TRBV2|TRBJ1-4|TRBD1
CASSLFKQGANEKLFF
TGTGCCAGCAGTCTCTTTAAACAGGGGGCTAATGAAAAACTGTTTTTT
>.|TRBV5-1|TRBJ1-4|TRBD1
CASSLGAARGNEKLFF
TGCGCCAGCAGCTTGGGGGCCGCCAGGGGGAATGAAAAACTGTTTTTT
>.|TRBV28|TRBJ2-7|TRBD2
CASSLLAGGWEQYF
TGTGCCAGCAGTTTACTAGCGGGGGGTTGGGAGCAGTACTTC
>.|TRBV19|TRBJ1-5|TRBD1
CASSSGDRGHGDPHF
TGTGCCAGTAGCTCTGGGGACAGGGGGCATGGGGATCCCCATTTT
>.|TRBV3-1/TRBV3-2|TRBJ2-1|.
CASSRGNEQFF
TGTGCCAGCAGTCGGGGCAATGAGCAGTTCTTC
>.|TRBV11-2|TRBJ2-7|TRBD1
CASSLGTGPYEQYF
TGTGCCAGCAGCCTCGGGACAGGACCCTACGAGCAGTACTTC
>.|TRBV3-1/TRBV3-2|TRBJ2-3|TRBD1
CASSQGQKTSTDTQYF
TGTGCCAGCAGCCAGGGACAGAAAACTAGCACAGATACGCAGTATTTT
>.|TRBV5-1|TRBJ1-1|.
CASSLGGQPNTEAFF
TGCGCCAGCAGCTTGGGAGGACAACCAAACACTGAAGCTTTCTTT
>few|TRBV10-3|TRBJ1-2|TRBD1
CAIRAGQGSGYTF
TGTGCCATCAGGGCGGGACAGGGTAGTGGCTACACCTTC
>.|TRBV24-1|TRBJ2-7|TRBD1
CATSDRDRYGEQYF
TGTGCCACCAGTGATCGGGACAGGTATGGCGAGCAGTACTTC
>.|TRBV2|TRBJ2-7|.
CASSLIQTREQYF
TGTGCCAGCAGCTTAATCCAGACTCGCGAGCAGTACTTC
>.|TRBV5-1|TRBJ2-7|.
CASSQTGYEQYF
TGCGCCAGCAGCCAAACAGGGTACGAGCAGTACTTC
>.|TRBV18|TRBJ1-1|.
CASSPPRGGRGAPDTEAFF
TGTGCCAGCTCACCGCCACGGGGGGGGCGGGGGGCGCCGGACACTGAAGCTTTCTTT
>.|TRBV5-5|TRBJ2-7|.
CASSSHLEQYF
TGTGCCAGCAGCAGCCATCTCGAGCAGTACTTC
>.|TRBV25-1|TRBJ1-2|TRBD1
CASSEGDRGSYTF
TGTGCCAGCAGTGAAGGGGACAGGGGAAGCTACACCTTC
>.|TRBV19|TRBJ2-5|TRBD1
CASSTRTGEETQYF
TGTGCCAGTAGTACCAGGACAGGGGAAGAGACCCAGTACTTC
>.|TRBV18|TRBJ1-2|.
CASSPWTANYGYTF
TGTGCCAGCTCACCTTGGACAGCTAACTATGGCTACACCTTC
>.|TRBV7-9|TRBJ1-1|.
CASSQTPGNTEAFF
TGTGCCAGCAGCCAAACCCCAGGGAACACTGAAGCTTTCTTT
>few|TRBV6-5|TRBJ1-1|TRBD1
CASRPQGMNTEAFF
TGTGCCAGCAGACCACAGGGGATGAACACTGAAGCTTTCTTT
>.|TRBV27|TRBJ2-7|.
CASQGLGSYEQYF
TGTGCCAGCCAGGGTCTGGGCTCCTACGAGCAGTACTTC
>.|TRBV9|TRBJ1-3|.
CASSVPGGNTIYF
TGTGCCAGCAGCGTACCAGGTGGAAACACCATATATTTT
>.|TRBV30|TRBJ1-3|.
CAWTQHTDSGNTIYF
TGTGCCTGGACCCAACACACCGACTCTGGAAACACCATATATTTT
>.|TRBV25-1|TRBJ1-1|.
CASYAGPRTEAFF
TGTGCCAGCTATGCGGGGCCGAGGACTGAAGCTTTCTTT
>.|TRBV18|TRBJ1-1|TRBD1
CASSSQGTVNTEAFF
TGTGCCAGCTCATCTCAAGGGACAGTAAACACTGAAGCTTTCTTT